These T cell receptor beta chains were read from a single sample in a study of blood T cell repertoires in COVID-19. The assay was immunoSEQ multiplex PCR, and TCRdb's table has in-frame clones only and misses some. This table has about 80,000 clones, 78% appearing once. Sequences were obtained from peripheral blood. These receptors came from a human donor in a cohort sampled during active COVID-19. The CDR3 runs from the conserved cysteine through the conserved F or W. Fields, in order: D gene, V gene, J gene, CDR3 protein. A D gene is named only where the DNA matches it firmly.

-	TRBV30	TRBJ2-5	CAWSGPGGETQYF
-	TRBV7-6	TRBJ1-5	CASSLAGGKNSNQPQHF
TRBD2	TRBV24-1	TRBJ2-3	CATSTGLAGISTDTQYF
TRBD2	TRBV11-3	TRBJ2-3	CASSTPGTSLADTQYF
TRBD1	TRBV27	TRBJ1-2	CASSLNLLQGAYGYTF
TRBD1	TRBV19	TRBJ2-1	CATLPRTGGSGTQLGEQFF
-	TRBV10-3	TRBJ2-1	CAISVAGNSYNEQFF
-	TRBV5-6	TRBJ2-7	CASSVAGTPYEQYF
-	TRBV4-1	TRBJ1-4	CASSPTETNEKLFF
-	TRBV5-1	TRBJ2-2	CASRGGGELFF
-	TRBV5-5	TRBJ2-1	CASSLIEWYNEQFF
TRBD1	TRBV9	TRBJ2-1	CASSVRDRAYNEQFF
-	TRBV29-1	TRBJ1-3	CSVEVWLRSGNTIYF
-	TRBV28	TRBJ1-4	CASSFGTKLFF
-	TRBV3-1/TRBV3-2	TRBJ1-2	CASSHVGRGDGGYTF
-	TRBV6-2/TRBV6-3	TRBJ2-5	CASSYSRETQYF